One and the same sample provided the 19 T cell receptor beta chains below, sequenced in a study of Ad26.COV2.S vaccination and SARS-CoV-2 variants. Libraries were prepared by immunoSEQ multiplex PCR; TCRdb keeps only in-frame clonotypes and omits some of them. The sample carries around 300,000 clones, approximately 86% recorded once. Treatment specified: some 19 received Ad26.COV2.S at low or high dose, single or two shots; 5 received placebo; per-sample allocation not given. It was on day 63 after the first vaccine or placebo injection that samples were taken. Sequencing was performed on peripheral blood, taken in a trial of Ad26.COV2.S vaccine versus placebo. The receptor set was obtained from a person aged 18-65 years who received the Ad26.COV2.S COVID-19 vaccine or a placebo.

The chain links TRBV24-1 to TRBJ2-7, with a weak D call TRBD1 (6 bases). CDR3 size: 16 residues. V was cut by 7 bases and J by 1 base, with 19 bases left in between. From germline, CDR1 is KGHDR and CDR2 SFDVKD. The CDR3 region is CATSPKGERGSYEQYF. The CDR3 DNA follows: TGTGCCACCAGCCCCAAGGGGGAGAGAGGATCCTACGAGCAGTACTTC.

This rearrangement joins TRBV24-1 to TRBJ2-1, with TRBD1 matching over 7 bases. The V segment lost 2 bases and the J segment 3 bases; nucleotides outside the gene matches: 6. CDR3 size: 16 residues. CDR1 is KGHDR, CDR2 SFDVKD, per germline. CDR3 bases: TGTGCCACCAGTGATTCCCAGGGGGTGTTCTACAATGAGCAGTTCTTC. Translation gives CATSDSQGVFYNEQFF.

The chain is built from TRBV19 and TRBJ2-1; the match to TRBD1 covers 8 bases. Germline V gives CDR1 LNHDA, CDR2 SQIVND (reference sequence). Trimming removed 6 bases from V and 4 bases from J; junction bases left unmatched: 20. The CDR3 extends over 19 amino acids. The CDR3 protein is CASSQGAVLVPRAYNEQFF. The DNA of the CDR3 is TGTGCCAGTAGCCAGGGGGCTGTGCTGGTCCCTCGGGCTTACAATGAGCAGTTCTTC.

V and J are TRBV18 and TRBJ2-4; possibly TRBD1 for D (5 bases). The CDR3 extends over 14 amino acids. With 3 bases removed from V and 2 bases from J, the gap between germline ends came to 8 bases. Germline loops: CDR1 KGHSH, CDR2 LQKENI. The chain's CDR3 is CASSPTDTKNIQYF. The DNA of the CDR3 is TGTGCCAGCTCACCGACAGACACCAAAAACATTCAGTACTTC.

The CDR3 DNA reads TGTGCCAGCAGCTTATTACTCGACAGGGCTGGAAACACCATATATTTT. This sequence encodes CASSLLLDRAGNTIYF. The genes are TRBV7-9 and TRBJ1-3; 7 bases match TRBD1. The CDR3 is made up of 16 amino acids. The J segment lost 2 bases and the V segment lost 2 bases, leaving 6 bases of the junction unmatched. Germline loops: CDR1 SEHNR, CDR2 FQNEAQ (reference sequence).

The chain combines TRBV9 with TRBJ2-2, with 7 bases identical to TRBD1. Germline V lookup: CDR1 SGDLS, CDR2 YYNGEE. V trimming: 3 bases; J trimming: 1 base; junction bases outside the gene matches: 0. This CDR3 is built from 14 residues. DNA of the CDR3: TGTGCCAGCAGCGGGACAGGGAACACCGGGGAGCTGTTTTTT. Translated: CASSGTGNTGELFF. Based on the CDR3 plus reference TRBV9 and TRBJ2-2, the full variable domain is DSGVTQTPKHLITATGQRVTLRCSPRSGDLSVYWYQQSLDQGLQFLIQYYNGEERAKGNILERFSAQQFPDLHSELNLSSLELGDSALYFCASSGTGNTGELFFGEGSRLTVL.

The rearrangement uses TRBV6-2 or TRBV6-3 and TRBJ1-1; TRBD1 aligns across 9 bases. The ends lost 4 bases at V and 6 bases at J; junction bases unmatched: 9. This CDR3 is built from 15 residues. Germline values: CDR1 MNHEY, CDR2 SVGEGT. The CDR3 here is CASSFSGTGNAEAFF. The CDR3 DNA follows: TGTGCCAGCAGTTTTTCCGGGACAGGGAATGCTGAAGCTTTCTTT.

This chain links TRBV6-2 or TRBV6-3 with TRBJ2-7, with a possible D match to TRBD2 (6 bases). The CDR3 has 13 residues. Per the germline V gene, CDR1 is MNHEY and CDR2 is SVGEGT. The V end was cut by 6 bases, the J end by 3 bases, with 12 bases between. The CDR3 spells CASSLGGYYEQYF. Here the CDR3 DNA reads TGTGCCAGCAGCCTCGGAGGGTACTACGAGCAGTACTTC.

This chain connects TRBV4-2 to TRBJ2-7, with D perhaps TRBD1 or TRBD2 (5 bases each). Germline-derived CDR1 and CDR2 are LGHNA and YNFKEQ. V lost 4 bases and J 3 bases, leaving 16 bases between the germline ends. The CDR3 totals 15 residues. The CDR3 DNA is TGTGCCAGCAGCCCTGCCGGGGACGGCGACTACGAGCAGTACTTC. This encodes CASSPAGDGDYEQYF.

The genes are TRBV27 and TRBJ2-1; D gene ambiguous. Germline loops: CDR1 MNHEY, CDR2 SMNVEV (reference sequence). Trimming shortened V by 3 bases and J by 9 bases, and 6 bases separated the two germline ends. CDR3 size: 11 residues. Written as DNA, the CDR3 is TGTGCCAGCAGTTTTATGAGTGAGCAGTTCTTC. Translation gives CASSFMSEQFF.

This chain connects TRBV4-1 to TRBJ2-7; D is perhaps TRBD1 (6 bases). The CDR3 runs to 15 residues. Trimming removed 4 bases at V and 1 base at J, with 14 bases between. Germline values: CDR1 MGHRA, CDR2 YSYEKL. CDR3 in DNA: TGCGCCAGCAGCCTGGGGGCTGCGCCGTCCTACGAGCAGTACTTC. Its translation is CASSLGAAPSYEQYF.

The rearrangement links TRBV14 to TRBJ1-1; D gene uncertain. Germline V lookup: CDR1 SGHDN, CDR2 FVKESK. V was clipped by 0 bases and J by 4 bases, with 18 bases between them. The CDR3 consists of 17 residues. This CDR3 reads CASSQEWYSRGPTEAFF. In DNA form, the CDR3 reads TGTGCCAGCAGCCAAGAATGGTACAGCCGTGGACCCACTGAAGCTTTCTTT.

The J gene is TRBJ1-3, the V gene TRBV12-3 or TRBV12-4; D remains ambiguous. V lost 3 bases to trimming and J lost 0 bases, with 3 bases between them. CDR3 length: 13 amino acids. The CDR3 protein is CASSFLSGNTIYF. In nucleotides, the CDR3 is TGTGCCAGCAGTTTTCTCTCTGGAAACACCATATATTTT.

This clone appeared once. CDR3 residues: CASSVASGGLASTRQYF. For the CDR3, the DNA is TGTGCCAGCAGCGTAGCTAGCGGGGGGCTCGCCTCTACGAGGCAGTACTTC. The rearrangement joins TRBV9 to TRBJ2-7; 11 nucleotides match TRBD2. V trimming: 0 bases; J trimming: 9 bases; junction bases outside the gene matches: 14. Germline CDR1 is SGDLS and CDR2 is YYNGEE. This CDR3 has 17 amino acids.

The chain couples TRBV28 to TRBJ1-6, with a possible D match to TRBD1 (5 bases). Trimming cost V 9 bases and J 2 bases, with 17 bases left between them. CDR3 size: 16 residues. CDR1 and CDR2 from the germline V gene are MDHEN and SYDVKM. CDR3 amino acids: CASNPGGVAYNSPLHF. The CDR3 DNA sequence: TGTGCCAGTAACCCCGGAGGGGTGGCCTATAATTCACCCCTCCACTTT.

V usage is TRBV5-1 and J usage is TRBJ2-7; 7 bases line up with TRBD1. This CDR3 is built from 15 residues. Germline-derived CDR1 and CDR2 are SGHRS and YFSETQ. V lost 4 bases, J lost 4 bases, and 11 bases stayed unmatched. The CDR3 DNA sequence: TGCGCCAGCAGCCCTACAGGGGAATCGTATTACGAGCAGTACTTC. This gives the protein CASSPTGESYYEQYF.

V and J are TRBV25-1 and TRBJ2-7, with 8 positions matching TRBD1. Germline values: CDR1 MGHDK, CDR2 SYGVNS. CDR3 length equals 14 residues. Losses at the gene ends were 3 bases for V and 2 bases for J; bases not matched to a gene: 3. The CDR3 DNA reads TGTGCCAGCAGTGATCAGGGGGCAGCCTACGAGCAGTACTTC. Translated, it gives CASSDQGAAYEQYF.

The chain employs TRBV6-2 or TRBV6-3 and TRBJ1-2, with 9 bases identical to TRBD1. The CDR3 is made up of 11 amino acids. Losses at the gene ends were 5 bases for V and 8 bases for J; bases not matched to a gene: 0. Germline V gene data show CDR1 as MNHEY and CDR2 as SVGEGT. The CDR3 here is CASSGQGGYTF. The CDR3, as DNA: TGTGCCAGCAGTGGACAGGGGGGCTACACCTTC.

The chain has TRBV7-3 and TRBJ2-5, with D possibly being TRBD1 (6 bases). Germline CDR1 SGHTA, CDR2 FQGTGA. The CDR3 consists of 13 residues. Trimming took 4 bases from V and 9 from J, leaving 15 bases between them. The CDR3 sequence: CASSSTGYSAQYF. The CDR3 DNA is TGTGCCAGCAGCTCCACAGGGTATTCGGCCCAGTACTTC. Drawing the rest from reference TRBV7-3 and TRBJ2-5, the complete variable domain is GAGVSQTPSNKVTEKGKYVELRCDPISGHTALYWYRQSLGQGPEFLIYFQGTGAADDSGLPNDRFFAVRPEGSVSTLKIQRTERGDSAVYLCASSSTGYSAQYFGPGTRLLVL.